This T cell receptor (beta chain) was recovered during a study of OX40 agonist ivuxolimab in advanced cancers. Some background on the complete study: Ivuxolimab was a fully human IgG2 agonistic monoclonal antibody targeting the costimulatory receptor OX40 (CD134). Patients were allowed to have had prior anti-PD-1, anti-PD-L1 or anti-CTLA-4 therapy, and around 41% of the dose-escalation patients had previously received checkpoint inhibitors. In the dose-escalation cohort, approximately 80% of patients were male, and the mean age was 60 years with a range of roughly 23 to 79. Intravenous ivuxolimab was administered to patients every 2 weeks at six dose levels: 0.01, 0.1, 0.3, 1.5, 3 and 10 mg/kg. Partial responses were achieved by three dose-escalation patients, of whom one had hepatocellular carcinoma and two had cutaneous melanoma. The point of sequencing TCRbeta in the periphery was to test whether ivuxolimab changed TCR sequence diversity and drove clonal T-cell expansion. The paper covers the monotherapy dose-escalation part of the phase I ivuxolimab trial, which included N of about 50 patients. Of the roughly 52 dose-escalation patients, hepatocellular carcinoma was present in 19, melanoma in around 15, renal cell carcinoma in 9 and head and neck cancer in 9. Overall study outcomes, separate from this receptor: After ivuxolimab, CD8+ T cells had more expanded clones than CD4+ T cells on average. At doses of 0.1 to 3.0 mg/kg, clonal expansion of both CD4+ and CD8+ blood T cells was observed from baseline to week 6. Antigen specificity was not determined for the clonally expanded peripheral T cells. In the 0.1-3.0 mg/kg groups, partial responders had among the lowest normalized peripheral clonal expansion, particularly in CD8+ T cells. Low levels of normalized T-cell clonal expansion were also seen in some nonresponding patients.

Patients with autoimmune disease history or receiving systemic immunosuppression were excluded from the trial. In every dose cohort, peripheral blood was drawn for TCR sequencing at baseline, cycle 4 day 1, and cycle 7 day 1. Samples were obtained from an open-label, multicenter, first-in-human phase I dose-escalation trial of ivuxolimab. The trial enrolled adults with locally advanced or metastatic head and neck squamous cell, hepatocellular, melanoma or renal cell carcinoma. Before TCR sequencing, CD4+ and CD8+ T cells were separately sorted from peripheral blood. With respect to this clone: Its antigen is still unknown. Base qualities were left out, and no much larger clone turns up one base away.

Genomic DNA was isolated from the sorted cells so that the TCRbeta CDR3 region could be sequenced. TCRbeta CDR3 regions were sequenced using the immunoSEQ Assay. As stored in TCRdb, this immuneACCESS dataset retains in-frame rearrangements with V and J assigned. A fraction of the clones does not appear; measured against another copy, unresolved V genes explain less than half of the discrepancy, and the remainder lacks a known reason. Counted in this sample were approximately 100,000 clones; around 85% of them appeared once. The ten largest clones add up to 3.8% of the sample. Trimming at the junction amounts to 4 bases on V and 0 bases on J, and the germline ends lie 21 bases apart. For CDR1 and CDR2, the germline V gene (reference sequence) lists SEHNR and FQNEAQ. Spanning cysteine to phenylalanine, the CDR3 consists of 19 amino acids. The sequence is cut down to CDR3 DNA, 57 bases in frame from base 1.

The material was CD4+ or CD8+ T cells sorted from blood, obtained in a trial of the OX40 agonist ivuxolimab. This chain joins TRBV7-9 to TRBJ1-4, and perhaps TRBD1 as D gene, on 6 matching bases. This clonotype originated in an adult with an advanced solid tumor such as melanoma, head and neck, liver or kidney cancer. At the DNA level, the sequence is TGTGCCAGCAGCTCTCGGGGACTCCGGACAGCGGCAACTAATGAAAAACTGTTTTTT. Its translation is CASSSRGLRTAATNEKLFF.